One and the same sample provided the 17 T cell receptor beta chains below, sequenced in a study of identical twins. TCRdb recomputed calls from the 5' RACE reads with MiXCR, one row per CDR3 protein. The table has a few hundred thousand distinct CDR3 sequences, approximately 10% seen once; the top ten hold over 8%. The source material was memory T cells sorted from blood. The source of these receptors is a man aged 50 to 60 in good health.

V gene TRBV10-3 combines with J gene TRBJ1-2, with D possibly being TRBD1 (5 bases). From germline, CDR1 is ENHRY and CDR2 SYGVKD. CDR3 length: 20 residues. The V and J ends lost 3 bases and 2 bases respectively, with 28 bases between them. The CDR3 here is CAISDSRIEPGDVINYGYTF. For the CDR3, the DNA is TGTGCCATCAGTGACTCCAGAATAGAACCGGGGGACGTGATAAACTATGGCTACACCTTC.

This clonotype was counted at least ten times. The genes are TRBV18 and TRBJ2-7, with TRBD1 as a possible D gene (6 bases). The CDR3 spans 12 residues. Germline CDR1 and CDR2: KGHSH and LQKENI. The DNA for the CDR3 is TGTTCCACAGGGATTTCCTCCTACGAGCAGTACTTC. Translating it yields CSTGISSYEQYF. Full variable domain (outside the CDR3, taken from reference TRBV18 and TRBJ2-7): NAGVMQNPRHLVRRRGQEARLRCSPMKGHSHVYWYRQLPEEGLKFMVYLQKENIIDESGMPKERFSAEFPKEGPSILRIQQVVRGDSAAYFCSTGISSYEQYFGPGTRLTVT.

This clonotype was seen more than once but under ten times. The V and J genes are TRBV4-2 and TRBJ2-1, with D possibly being TRBD2 (6 bases). V shed 0 bases and J shed 9 bases, with 21 bases lying between them. This CDR3 spans 17 amino acids. Germline V CDR1 and CDR2: LGHNA, YNFKEQ. The CDR3 coding sequence is TGTGCCAGCAGCCAAGAAGGCGTCGCTGCGGGGTGGGGTGAGCAGTTCTTC. Protein product: CASSQEGVAAGWGEQFF.

This clonotype occurred many times. This sequence joins TRBV12-3 or TRBV12-4 and TRBJ1-6, with TRBD1 as a possible D gene (5 bases). Trimming took 2 bases from V and 7 from J, leaving 12 bases between them. CDR3 size: 15 residues. The DNA for the CDR3 is TGTGCCAGCAGTTTATTGGCAGGGCGGAATTCACCCCTCCACTTT. This encodes CASSLLAGRNSPLHF.

The rearrangement uses TRBV27 and TRBJ2-1, with 8 bases lining up with TRBD2. V trimming: 2 bases; J trimming: 8 bases; junction bases outside the gene matches: 8. The germline gives CDR1 MNHEY, CDR2 SMNVEV (reference sequence). The CDR3 is made up of 15 amino acids. The CDR3 DNA reads as TGTGCCAGCAGTTTAGTGGGACTAGTCAAGGATGAGCAGTTCTTC. Translating it yields CASSLVGLVKDEQFF.

This clonotype was detected many times. CDR3 coding DNA: TGCAGTGCTAGAGATAGGGCAGGGGGACAGGGGCCCTACGAGCAGTACTTC. Translated: CSARDRAGGQGPYEQYF. The gene calls are TRBV20-1 and TRBJ2-7; 10 bases fit TRBD1. Germline loops: CDR1 DFQATT, CDR2 SNEGSKA (reference sequence). V lost 0 bases, J lost 2 bases, and 10 bases stayed unmatched. CDR3 length: 17 residues.

This chain connects TRBV2 to TRBJ1-1, with D possibly TRBD1 on 5 matching bases. The CDR3 totals 16 residues. The V end was cut by 6 bases, the J end by 0 bases, with 17 bases between. Germline CDR1 reads SNHLY; CDR2 reads FYNNEI. CDR3 protein: CASRPGTWGMNTEAFF. In nucleotides, the CDR3 is TGTGCCAGCAGACCCGGGACGTGGGGCATGAACACTGAAGCTTTCTTT.

For this clonotype: This could be a read error, since a much larger clone is one nucleotide away. The chain couples TRBV11-2 to TRBJ2-1; 13 nucleotides align to TRBD2. The CDR3 has 16 residues. CDR1 SGHAT and CDR2 FQNNGV come from the germline V gene. The trim removed 2 bases at V and 9 bases at J, leaving 7 bases unmatched. The CDR3 region has the DNA TGTGCCAGCAGCTTAAGGGGGACTAGCGGGATCGGTGAGCAGTTCTTC. Residues: CASSLRGTSGIGEQFF.

This clonotype was counted between two and nine times. The V and J genes are TRBV4-1 and TRBJ2-7; D gene uncertain. Trimming cost V 0 bases and J 2 bases, with 14 bases left between them. Germline V gives CDR1 MGHRA, CDR2 YSYEKL. CDR3 size: 16 residues. Here the CDR3 reads CASSQDKGSVPYEQYF. For the CDR3, the DNA is TGCGCCAGCAGCCAAGATAAGGGTAGTGTCCCCTACGAGCAGTACTTC.

This clonotype was detected a few times. The chain links TRBV12-3 or TRBV12-4 to TRBJ2-1; D uncertain. CDR3 length: 11 amino acids. With 7 bases removed from V and 6 bases from J, the gap between germline ends came to 7 bases. This chain's CDR3 is CASTYSNEQFF. CDR3 sequence (DNA): TGTGCCAGCACTTATTCCAATGAGCAGTTCTTC.

The genes are TRBV28 and TRBJ1-2, with D perhaps matching TRBD1 (6 bases). V was clipped by 7 bases and J by 3 bases, with 18 bases between them. CDR3 length: 15 amino acids. The germline CDR1 and CDR2 sequences are MDHEN and SYDVKM. In DNA, the CDR3 is TGTGCCAGCAACGCGGCCCGGGACACTCACTATGGCTACACCTTC. As protein: CASNAARDTHYGYTF.

The chain carries TRBV12-3 or TRBV12-4 and TRBJ1-3; D call uncertain. The CDR3 has 11 residues. The germline V and J ends were trimmed by 8 bases and 6 bases, with 8 bases remaining between them. CDR3 sequence (DNA): TGTGCCAGCGACCGCCTAAACACCATATATTTT. Protein product: CASDRLNTIYF.

The J gene is TRBJ2-2, the V gene TRBV4-2, with 15 bases matching TRBD2. From germline, CDR1 is LGHNA and CDR2 YNFKEQ. The CDR3 consists of 18 residues. The J segment lost 3 bases and the V segment lost 4 bases, leaving 6 bases of the junction unmatched. The CDR3 bases are TGTGCCAGCAGCCCAAGGACTAGCGGGGGGGAGTACACCGGGGAGCTGTTTTTT. This codes for CASSPRTSGGEYTGELFF.

This clonotype occurred many times. The chain joins TRBV11-2 to TRBJ2-3; TRBD2 matches at 13 bases. V lost 4 bases to trimming and J lost 3 bases; unmatched junction nucleotides: 4. CDR1 and CDR2 (germline): SGHAT, FQNNGV. The CDR3 length is 16 residues. CDR3 in amino acids: CASSSGTSGATDTQYF. CDR3 nucleotide sequence: TGTGCCAGCAGCTCTGGGACTAGCGGGGCGACAGATACGCAGTATTTT.

This clonotype has a handful of counts. The chain is built from TRBV20-1 and TRBJ2-2; the D gene is possibly TRBD2 (7 bases). Germline-derived CDR1 and CDR2 are DFQATT and SNEGSKA (reference sequence). This CDR3 spans 18 amino acids. The V gene lost 5 bases and the J gene lost 0 bases, with 22 bases spanning the gap. The CDR3 DNA reads as TGCAGTGCTCGAGGGGGGGTAAACGCGCCGTCGAACACCGGGGAGCTGTTTTTT. Its translation is CSARGGVNAPSNTGELFF.

This clonotype was recorded a few times. This chain links TRBV29-1 with TRBJ1-5; no reliable D call. Per germline, CDR1 SQVTM and CDR2 ANQGSEA. V was cut by 7 bases and J by 0 bases, with 13 bases left in between. The CDR3 has 14 residues. This CDR3 is CSAWSGFSNQPQHF. CDR3 in DNA: TGCAGCGCATGGAGTGGCTTTAGCAATCAGCCCCAGCATTTT. The variable domain in full, completed from reference TRBV29-1 and TRBJ1-5, reads SAVISQKPSRDICQRGTSLTIQCQVDSQVTMMFWYRQQPGQSLTLIATANQGSEATYESGFVIDKFPISRPNLTFSTLTVSNMSPEDSSIYLCSAWSGFSNQPQHFGDGTRLSIL.

This chain joins TRBV28 and TRBJ2-2, with TRBD1 as a possible D gene (5 bases). CDR1 and CDR2 from the germline V gene are MDHEN and SYDVKM. Between the trimmed V and J ends, which lost 2 bases and 3 bases, there was a span of 16 bases. CDR3 length: 17 amino acids. This CDR3 reads CASSLGALGLDTGELFF. As DNA, the CDR3 is TGTGCCAGCAGTTTAGGGGCTCTAGGGTTGGACACCGGGGAGCTGTTTTTT.